This TCR beta chain derives from a study of graft-versus-host responses after intestinal transplantation. Background on the study: In this cohort, recipients had multivisceral, liver-intestinal, or isolated intestinal transplants. Study-level results: Investigators detected GvH clones in recipient marrow, with some emerging earlier in ileum or blood. Early HvG declines after transplant were associated with peak circulating GvH clone levels.

Trimming left V 2 bases short and J 8 bases short, with 4 bases between. Per the germline V gene, CDR1 is MNHEY and CDR2 is SMNVEV (reference sequence). This CDR3 has 12 amino acids. This clone was counted once. The antigen remains unidentified. TCRdb keeps only in-frame clones here, not all; method: immunoSEQ multiplex PCR. The repertoire holds around 18,000 clones, with 95% as singletons. The receptor was derived from a human patient who received an intestinal transplant, so some T cells may come from the graft donor. The specimen comprised PBMCs, sampled 23 days after intestinal transplant. The V and J genes are TRBV27 and TRBJ1-6; no clear D gene. The DNA for the CDR3 is TGTGCCAGCAGTTTAAGGGATTCACCCCTCCACTTT. Encoded protein: CASSLRDSPLHF.